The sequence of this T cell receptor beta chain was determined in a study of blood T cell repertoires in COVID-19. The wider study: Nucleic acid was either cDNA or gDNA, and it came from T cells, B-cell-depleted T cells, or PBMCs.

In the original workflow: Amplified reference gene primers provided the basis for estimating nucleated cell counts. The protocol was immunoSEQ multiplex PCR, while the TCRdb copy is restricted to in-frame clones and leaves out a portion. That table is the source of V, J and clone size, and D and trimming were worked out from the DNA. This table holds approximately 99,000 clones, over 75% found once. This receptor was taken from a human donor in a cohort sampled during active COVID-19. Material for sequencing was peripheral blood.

In DNA, the CDR3 is TGCAGCGTTGTGGGCGACAGGGATGTCGATGAGCAGTTCTTC. Residues: CSVVGDRDVDEQFF. The rearrangement uses TRBV29-1 and TRBJ2-1, with 7 positions matching TRBD1. V lost 4 bases to trimming and J lost 8 bases; unmatched junction nucleotides: 11. CDR1 is SQVTM, CDR2 ANQGSEA, per germline. CDR3 length: 14 residues.